Each of the 4 T cell receptor beta chains below was sequenced from the same sample in a study of cytomegalovirus exposure and HLA in healthy donors. The PCR employed 60 Vbeta primers together with 13 Jbeta primers. Using immunoSEQ multiplex PCR, the repertoire was profiled, and TCRdb retains in-frame clones only, with some absent. The top ten clones hold around 9.7% of a sample with around 110,000 clones, about 59% of them seen once. The sample comprised PBMCs. The source is a woman aged 35 to 49 in good health and CMV-seropositive.

The chain carries TRBV28 and TRBJ1-5, with D hard to call. This CDR3 is built from 12 residues. The germline V gene encodes CDR1 MDHEN and CDR2 SYDVKM. Between the trimmed V and J ends, which lost 7 bases and 1 base, there was a span of 5 bases. CDR3 residues: CASTQSNQPQHF. CDR3 nucleotides: TGTGCCAGCACCCAAAGCAATCAGCCCCAGCATTTT.

V usage is TRBV28 and J usage is TRBJ2-7, with 11 bases identical to TRBD1. The V gene's germline CDR1 is MDHEN and CDR2 SYDVKM. This CDR3 contains 15 residues. V lost 6 bases and J lost 1; bases outside the gene matches: 5. The CDR3 protein is CASRLGTGGSYEQYF. The DNA for the CDR3 is TGTGCCAGCAGGCTGGGGACAGGGGGATCCTACGAGCAGTACTTC.

The chain has TRBV6-5 and TRBJ2-7, with TRBD1 matching 7 bases. Per the germline V gene, CDR1 is MNHEY and CDR2 is SVGAGI. J lost 2 bases, V lost 2 bases, and 3 bases had no gene match. CDR3 length: 14 residues. This chain's CDR3 is CASSYGQGAYEQYF. The CDR3 DNA reads as TGTGCCAGCAGTTACGGTCAGGGGGCCTACGAGCAGTACTTC.

The rearrangement joins TRBV18 to TRBJ2-5, with D hard to call. Looked up from germline, CDR1 is KGHSH and CDR2 is LQKENI. The CDR3 is 13 amino acids. V was shortened by 2 bases and J by 5 bases, with 9 bases between the two germline ends. CDR3 in DNA: TGTGCCAGCTCACCATGGGCTTTTGAGACCCAGTACTTC. Its translation: CASSPWAFETQYF.